This T cell receptor (beta chain) was sequenced during a study of blood T cell repertoires in COVID-19. In the study overall: Both acute and convalescent COVID-19 samples were obtained from the United States, Italy and Spain. The analysed material was cDNA or gDNA that came from T cells, B-cell-depleted T cells, or PBMCs.

As originally analysed: Reference gene primers were amplified, and this amplification served to estimate nucleated cell counts. Some clones are missing from TCRdb's copy, which holds only in-frame ones; the method was immunoSEQ multiplex PCR. For V, J and clone size, that table is used; D and trimming come from the DNA. The sample yields 240,000 or so clones, about 83% seen once. The germline gives CDR1 MNHEY, CDR2 SMNVEV (reference sequence). CDR3 size: 14 residues. With 6 bases removed from V and 3 bases from J, the gap between germline ends came to 14 bases. The specimen was peripheral blood. J is TRBJ2-5 and V is TRBV27; D possibly corresponds to TRBD2 (7 bases). The clonotype was recovered from a man aged 80 or over with acute or convalescent COVID-19. CDR3 DNA sequence: TGTGCCAGCAGGCGGGGGCCGGAAAAAGAGACCCAGTACTTC. Residues: CASRRGPEKETQYF.